This TCR beta chain was captured by sequencing in a study of CD8+ T cells in alopecia areata. For the study at large: Treated patients were dosed with oral tofacitinib, taking 5 to 10 mg twice daily. Patients took tofacitinib for 6 to 18 months, followed by 6 drug-free months.

Reverse transcribed after extraction, RNA yielded cDNA as the sequencing template. Profiling relied on immunoSEQ multiplex PCR, and the TCRdb table lists in-frame clones only, not all of them. The sample holds fewer than 110,000 clones, over 80% seen once. Treatment denoted: oral pan-JAK inhibitor, 5-10 mg twice daily. This clone was seen only a few times. Germline V lookup: CDR1 SGHVS, CDR2 FNYEAQ. J lost 1 base, V lost 5 bases, and 11 bases had no gene match. CDR3 length: 16 residues. Sample: CD8+ T cells sorted from blood, taken at week 24, from a patient treated with tofacitinib. This clonotype originated in a human donor with alopecia areata. The gene calls are TRBV7-6 and TRBJ2-7; 7 bases are shared with TRBD1. The CDR3 region has the DNA TGTGCCAGCAGCCCAGAGGCCAGGGGGAGTTCCTACGAGCAGTACTTC. Translating gives CASSPEARGSSYEQYF.